This passage covers 25 T cell receptor beta chains from one sample sequenced in a study of blood T cells in healthy people across ages. Combining a sample-barcoded 5' primer with a J-beta primer mix, a second PCR ran for roughly 6 to 11 cycles. TCRdb fed the 5' RACE reads into MiXCR, producing one record per CDR3 protein. Among 700,000 to 800,000 distinct CDR3 sequences listed, roughly two fifths were seen once. Sequencing was done on a sample of blood. Every receptor here comes from a woman aged 55 to 70 in good health.

The genes are TRBV5-1 and TRBJ2-1, with a possible D match to TRBD2 (6 bases). The germline V gene encodes CDR1 SGHRS and CDR2 YFSETQ. The CDR3 length is 14 residues. V lost 4 bases and J lost 8, with 16 bases in between. The CDR3, as DNA: TGCGCCAGCAGCGCGGGACCTGGAGCTTATGAGCAGTTCTTC. Translated, it gives CASSAGPGAYEQFF.

The chain is built from TRBV7-2 and TRBJ2-2, with unresolved D. The CDR3 totals 14 residues. Between the trimmed V and J ends, which lost 5 bases and 2 bases, there was a span of 9 bases. Germline assignment: CDR1 SGHTA and CDR2 FQGNSA. The CDR3 here is CASSPLLNTGELFF. CDR3 DNA: TGTGCCAGCAGCCCTTTACTCAACACCGGGGAGCTGTTTTTT.

V usage is TRBV5-1 and J usage is TRBJ2-1; 10 positions match TRBD1. With V trimmed by 4 bases and J by 10 bases, 8 bases remained unmatched. The CDR3 sequence is 14 residues long. The germline V gene has CDR1 SGHRS and CDR2 YFSETQ. Here the CDR3 DNA reads TGCGCCAGCAGCCCGGGACAGGGGAGCAGCGAGCAGTTCTTC. Protein: CASSPGQGSSEQFF.

The chain combines TRBV28 with TRBJ2-3; TRBD1 agrees at 8 bases. Unmatched junction bases numbered 4, after V lost 1 base and J lost 4 bases. CDR1 is MDHEN and CDR2 is SYDVKM in the germline V gene. The CDR3 runs 15 residues. In DNA form, the CDR3 reads TGTGCCAGCAGTTTATACCAGGGGGCAGCAGATACGCAGTATTTT. It is translated as CASSLYQGAADTQYF.

The chain uses TRBV3-1 and TRBJ2-4, with D possibly TRBD2 on 5 matching bases. The length of the CDR3 is 18 residues. CDR1 is LGHDT and CDR2 is YNNKEL in the germline V gene (reference sequence). The V end was cut by 6 bases, the J end by 0 bases, with 21 bases between. The CDR3 loop reads CASSHTPTRVLAKNIQYF. DNA of the CDR3: TGTGCCAGCAGTCACACCCCTACTAGGGTCCTAGCCAAAAACATTCAGTACTTC.

This clonotype was detected only a few times. The CDR3 region has the DNA TGTGCCAGCAGCGTAGCAGGGGAGGGTTACAATGAGCAGTTCTTC. Translation: CASSVAGEGYNEQFF. The V and J genes are TRBV9 and TRBJ2-1; TRBD2 might be the D (7 bases). The V end was cut by 0 bases, the J end by 4 bases, with 11 bases between. Germline loops: CDR1 SGDLS, CDR2 YYNGEE. CDR3 length: 15 residues.

The chain employs TRBV20-1 and TRBJ2-3; TRBD1 might be the D (5 bases). The CDR3 totals 13 residues. V shed 6 bases and J shed 4 bases, with 14 bases lying between them. Germline values: CDR1 DFQATT, CDR2 SNEGSKA (reference sequence). The CDR3 DNA reads as TGCAGTGCCCGTAGCACAGGAGCAGATACGCAGTATTTT. Translation gives CSARSTGADTQYF.

The chain combines TRBV20-1 with TRBJ2-7; 8 nucleotides match TRBD2. The CDR3 is 15 amino acids. With 3 bases clipped from V and 4 bases from J, the junction kept 11 bases outside the gene matches. The germline V gene encodes CDR1 DFQATT and CDR2 SNEGSKA (reference sequence). In DNA form, the CDR3 reads TGCAGTGCTAGCCCGGGGGGGTCTAAAGGTTACGAGCAGTACTTC. As protein: CSASPGGSKGYEQYF.

This clonotype has just a few counts. The J gene is TRBJ2-5, the V gene TRBV5-1; D is unclear. The V gene's germline CDR1 is SGHRS and CDR2 YFSETQ. The CDR3 extends over 14 amino acids. Trimming pared 1 base from V and 4 bases from J, leaving 11 bases between. DNA of the CDR3: TGCGCCAGCAGCTTGAATGGTGGTTCAGAGACCCAGTACTTC. This translates into CASSLNGGSETQYF.

This clonotype was counted a few times. The CDR3 sequence is CASSLMTGGSSYNEQFF. The CDR3 bases are TGTGCCAGCAGCTTGATGACAGGGGGTAGCTCCTACAATGAGCAGTTCTTC. The chain joins TRBV7-8 to TRBJ2-1; TRBD1 agrees at 9 bases. This CDR3 contains 17 residues. CDR1 is SGHVS, CDR2 FQNEAQ, per germline. V was pared by 3 bases and J by 0 bases, with 6 bases of the junction left unmatched.

This clonotype was recorded once. The CDR3 region is CASSSPGLAANEQFF. The DNA of the CDR3 is TGTGCCAGCAGCTCGCCGGGACTAGCGGCCAATGAGCAGTTCTTC. This chain links TRBV7-2 with TRBJ2-1, with 11 positions matching TRBD2. Losses at the gene ends were 4 bases for V and 6 bases for J; bases not matched to a gene: 5. The germline V gene has CDR1 SGHTA and CDR2 FQGNSA. This CDR3 region has 15 residues.

This clonotype was detected only a few times. The chain carries TRBV20-1 and TRBJ2-7, with D hard to call. The DNA end is more similar to TRBJ2-5, so the J call may be wrong. This CDR3 region has 12 residues. Germline V gene data show CDR1 as DFQATT and CDR2 as SNEGSKA (reference sequence). CDR3 sequence reads: CSARRPQETQYF. Written as DNA, the CDR3 is TGCAGTGCTCGTCGACCGCAAGAGACCCAGTACTTC.

This clonotype has at least ten counts. The rearrangement joins TRBV4-1 to TRBJ2-7; TRBD2 is a possible D gene (6 bases). Trimming removed 4 bases from V and 4 bases from J, with 11 bases in between. The CDR3 has 13 amino acids. CDR1 MGHRA and CDR2 YSYEKL come from the germline V gene. The CDR3 loop reads CASSRDSKYEQYF. Written as DNA, the CDR3 is TGCGCCAGCAGCCGGGACTCCAAATACGAGCAGTACTTC.

This clonotype was recorded once. CDR3 amino acids: CSARVPGGPYGYTF. Written as DNA, the CDR3 is TGCAGTGCTAGAGTCCCAGGAGGCCCCTATGGCTACACCTTC. V gene TRBV20-1 combines with J gene TRBJ1-2; D remains ambiguous. Germline CDR1 DFQATT, CDR2 SNEGSKA (reference sequence). The CDR3 has 14 amino acids. V was cut by 1 base and J by 4 bases, with 13 bases left in between.

This sequence joins TRBV20-1 and TRBJ2-7; the match to TRBD1 covers 9 bases. Germline CDR1 DFQATT, CDR2 SNEGSKA (reference sequence). The junction had 5 bases not matched to a gene; V was cut back by 2 bases and J by 0 bases. CDR3 length equals 15 residues. CDR3 protein: CSARRGQGSSYEQYF. The CDR3 DNA reads as TGCAGTGCTAGACGGGGACAGGGTAGCTCCTACGAGCAGTACTTC.

The chain combines TRBV10-3 with TRBJ1-4, with D perhaps TRBD1 (6 bases). V dropped 6 bases and J dropped 4 bases, with 15 bases sitting between them. The germline gives CDR1 ENHRY, CDR2 SYGVKD. The CDR3 extends over 15 amino acids. The CDR3 DNA reads as TGTGCCATCAGCTCCGGGGGGCAAGTTAATGAAAAACTGTTTTTT. Its protein product is CAISSGGQVNEKLFF.

This clonotype was counted ten times or more. V and J are TRBV6-2 or TRBV6-3 and TRBJ2-1; no reliable D call. CDR1 and CDR2 (germline): MNHEY, SVGEGT. Trimming cost V 5 bases and J 0 bases, with 2 bases left between them. CDR3 length: 12 residues. CDR3 region: CASSTSYNEQFF. CDR3 nucleotides: TGTGCCAGCAGTACCTCCTACAATGAGCAGTTCTTC.

The chain uses TRBV6-2 or TRBV6-3 and TRBJ2-1; D may match TRBD1 or TRBD2 (6 bases each). The end of the DNA aligns better with TRBJ2-7, so the J call may be wrong. The V gene's germline CDR1 is MNHEY and CDR2 SVGEGT. The CDR3 runs to 15 residues. CDR3 bases: TGTGCCAGCAGTAAGGGGGGAGGCGGATACAATGAGCAGTACTTC. It codes for CASSKGGGGYNEQYF.

V is TRBV6-5 and J is TRBJ2-5; 8 bases match TRBD1. Near its end, the DNA agrees better with TRBJ2-7, so the J call may be wrong. The CDR3 has 14 amino acids. From germline, CDR1 is MNHEY and CDR2 SVGAGI. CDR3 sequence: CASSTRQGRHEQYF. The CDR3 nucleotides are TGTGCCAGCAGTACCCGACAGGGGAGGCACGAGCAGTACTTC.

This clonotype was seen just once. The chain joins TRBV2 to TRBJ2-5; 8 bases match TRBD2. Germline V gene sequence: CDR1 SNHLY, CDR2 FYNNEI. Trimming cost V 6 bases and J 2 bases; bases outside gene matches: 8. The CDR3 is made up of 15 amino acids. The CDR3 bases are TGTGCCAGCAGGGACACTAGCGGTTATCAAGAGACCCAGTACTTC. Translated, it gives CASRDTSGYQETQYF.

The rearrangement joins TRBV28 to TRBJ2-1; D gene uncertain. In germline, CDR1 is MDHEN, CDR2 SYDVKM. Deletions cut 6 bases from V and 5 bases from J, with 8 bases between. The CDR3 sequence is 12 residues long. In DNA form, the CDR3 reads TGTGCCAGCAGCCGCCTAAACAATGAGCAGTTCTTC. This sequence encodes CASSRLNNEQFF.

The chain carries TRBV20-1 and TRBJ2-7; TRBD2 matches at 10 bases. This CDR3 region has 13 residues. Germline loops: CDR1 DFQATT, CDR2 SNEGSKA (reference sequence). Trimming at V came to 7 bases and at J to 1 base, leaving 4 bases not matched to a gene. The CDR3 sequence: CSGSGRASYEQYF. DNA of the CDR3: TGCAGTGGAAGCGGGAGGGCTTCCTACGAGCAGTACTTC.

The rearrangement uses TRBV3-1 and TRBJ2-5; the D is unclear. The CDR3 totals 13 residues. Trimming removed 4 bases at V and 11 bases at J, with 17 bases between. The V gene's germline CDR1 is LGHDT and CDR2 YNNKEL (reference sequence). Here the CDR3 reads CASSPWPVDEQYF. Here the CDR3 DNA reads TGTGCCAGCAGCCCTTGGCCGGTTGATGAGCAGTACTTC.

This clonotype came up many times. The chain combines TRBV9 with TRBJ2-7, with D tentatively TRBD1 (5 bases). The germline V gene has CDR1 SGDLS and CDR2 YYNGEE. Trimming removed 3 bases from V and 3 bases from J, with 13 bases in between. CDR3 length equals 14 residues. CDR3 DNA sequence: TGTGCCAGCAGCGCCCAGACAGCGAACTACGAGCAGTACTTC. Translation: CASSAQTANYEQYF.

This clonotype was counted many times. The chain recombines TRBV29-1 with TRBJ2-7, with a possible D match to TRBD2 (6 bases). The CDR3 totals 12 residues. Per germline, CDR1 SQVTM and CDR2 ANQGSEA. The ends were cut back, 3 bases at V and 4 bases at J, with 10 bases in the middle. CDR3 bases: TGCAGCGTTGAGGGGGGACGGTACGAGCAGTACTTC. It translates to CSVEGGRYEQYF.